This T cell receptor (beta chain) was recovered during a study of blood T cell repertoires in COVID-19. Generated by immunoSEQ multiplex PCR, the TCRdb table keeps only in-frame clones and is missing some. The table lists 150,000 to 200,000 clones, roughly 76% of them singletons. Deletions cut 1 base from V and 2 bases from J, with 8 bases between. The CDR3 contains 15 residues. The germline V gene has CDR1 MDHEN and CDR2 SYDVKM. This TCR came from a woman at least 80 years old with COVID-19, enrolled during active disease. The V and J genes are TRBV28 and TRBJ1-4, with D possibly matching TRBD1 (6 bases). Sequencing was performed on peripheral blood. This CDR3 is CASSLYRDTNEKLFF. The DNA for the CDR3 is TGTGCCAGCAGTTTATACAGGGATACTAATGAAAAACTGTTTTTT.